The 3 T cell receptor beta chains below were found in one sample sequenced in a study of shared clonotypes between healthy human individuals. The repertoire was sequenced with immunoSEQ multiplex PCR; TCRdb's copy has only in-frame clones and lacks some. The data hold 2 million to 2.5 million clones, with more than 80% observed a single time. Sequences were obtained from naive CD4+ T cells from PBMCs. As to subset: CD45RA+ positively selected. These receptors came from a man aged 18 to 35 in good health. Some clones in this sample may be carry-over from other donors' samples.

This clone was observed a single time. The V gene is TRBV4-1, the J gene TRBJ1-4; a weak D match, TRBD1 (6 bases). CDR1 is MGHRA and CDR2 is YSYEKL in the germline V gene. The CDR3 has 16 amino acids. V was pared by 4 bases and J by 8 bases, with 20 bases between. Here the CDR3 DNA reads TGCGCCAGCAGCCCCCTAGGAGGGGGAGGCTACGAAAAACTGTTTTTT. Encoded protein: CASSPLGGGGYEKLFF.

This clone was detected only once. The CDR3 loop is CASSALAGGRTEQYF. The CDR3 bases are TGTGCCAGCAGCGCTTTGGCAGGGGGGCGTACCGAGCAGTACTTC. The chain links TRBV27 to TRBJ2-7; possibly TRBD1 for D (7 bases). CDR3 length: 15 residues. V lost 6 bases and J 6 bases, leaving 21 bases between the germline ends. CDR1 MNHEY and CDR2 SMNVEV come from the germline V gene (reference sequence).

This sequence joins TRBV13 and TRBJ2-1; 10 bases map to TRBD2. CDR3 length equals 16 residues. The J segment lost 10 bases and the V segment lost 4 bases, leaving 13 bases of the junction unmatched. Germline values: CDR1 PRHDT, CDR2 FYEKMQ (reference sequence). The CDR3 protein is CASSSEREGRSKEQFF. The CDR3 bases are TGTGCCAGCAGCTCTGAGCGGGAGGGCCGATCAAAGGAGCAGTTCTTC.